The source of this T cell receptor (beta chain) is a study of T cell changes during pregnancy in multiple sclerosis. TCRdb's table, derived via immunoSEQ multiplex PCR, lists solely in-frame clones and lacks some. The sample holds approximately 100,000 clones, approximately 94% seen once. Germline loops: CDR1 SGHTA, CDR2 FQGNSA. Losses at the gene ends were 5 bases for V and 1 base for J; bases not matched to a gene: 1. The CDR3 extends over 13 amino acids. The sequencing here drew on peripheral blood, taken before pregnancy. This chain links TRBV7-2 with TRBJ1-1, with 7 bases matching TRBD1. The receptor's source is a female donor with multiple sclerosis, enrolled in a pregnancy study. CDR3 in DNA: TGTGCCAGCAGCGGACAGGCGAACACTGAAGCTTTCTTT. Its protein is CASSGQANTEAFF.